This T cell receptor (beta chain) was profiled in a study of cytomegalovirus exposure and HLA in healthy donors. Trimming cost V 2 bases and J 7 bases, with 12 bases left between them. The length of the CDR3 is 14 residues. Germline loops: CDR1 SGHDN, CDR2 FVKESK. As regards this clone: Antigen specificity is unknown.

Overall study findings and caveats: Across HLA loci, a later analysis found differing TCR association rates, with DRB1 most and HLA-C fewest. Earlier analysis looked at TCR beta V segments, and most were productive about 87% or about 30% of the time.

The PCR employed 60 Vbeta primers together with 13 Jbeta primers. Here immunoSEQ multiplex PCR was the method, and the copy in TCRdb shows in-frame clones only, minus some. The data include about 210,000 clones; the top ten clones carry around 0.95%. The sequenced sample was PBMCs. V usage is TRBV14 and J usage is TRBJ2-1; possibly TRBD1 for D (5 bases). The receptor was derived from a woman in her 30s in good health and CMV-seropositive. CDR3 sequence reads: CASSQYGAHNEQFF. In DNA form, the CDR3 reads TGTGCCAGCAGCCAATATGGGGCCCATAATGAGCAGTTCTTC.